Each of the 9 T cell receptor delta chains below was sequenced from the same sample in a study of gamma-delta T cells after stem cell transplantation. TCRdb re-identified clones in the RT-PCR reads via CATT. The table has thousands of delta-chain clones, around 21% seen once. Material: gamma-delta T cells. Receptors originate from a human donor. It is not recorded whose cells these are; they may come from a transplant donor.

J is TRDJ1 and V is TRDV3, with 7 bases lining up with TRDD3. The CDR3 runs to 19 residues. The V gene's germline CDR1 is TVYSNPD and CDR2 GDNSRS (reference sequence). With V trimmed by 4 bases and J by 7 bases, 30 bases remained unmatched. The CDR3 loop reads CAYNLGGGPPLVFSGKLIF. CDR3 in DNA: TGTGCCTACAACCTAGGTGGGGGACCCCCTTTAGTATTCAGCGGTAAACTCATCTTT.

This clone was seen more than once but under ten times. This rearrangement joins TRDV2 to TRDJ3; 9 nucleotides line up with TRDD3. V lost 3 bases and J lost 7; bases outside the gene matches: 21. CDR3 length equals 21 residues. Per germline, CDR1 GEAIGNYY and CDR2 EKD. CDR3: CACDQDRLLGDRGRDTRQMFF. DNA for the CDR3: TGTGCCTGTGACCAGGATCGCTTACTGGGGGACCGGGGCAGAGACACCCGACAGATGTTTTTC.

By share, this clone ranks as medium-sized (0.01 to 0.1%). This probably arose from a read error, given a far larger clone one base away. J is TRDJ1 and V is TRDV1; D ambiguous. The germline V gene has CDR1 TSWWSYY and CDR2 QGS. The CDR3 spans 16 residues. The CDR3 region is CAIGPLALFGTDKLIF. The CDR3 DNA is TGTGCTATTGGACCCCTGGCCCTATTCGGCACCGATAAACTCATCTTT.

This clone is medium-sized (0.01 to 0.1%) within its sample. The V and J genes are TRDV2 and TRDJ1; 8 bases match TRDD3. Germline lookup yields CDR1 GEAIGNYY and CDR2 EKD. This CDR3 spans 16 amino acids. The J segment lost 0 bases and the V segment lost 4 bases, leaving 9 bases of the junction unmatched. The CDR3 nucleotides read TGTGCCTGTGAACCTCTACTGGGGGCCAACACCGATAAACTCATCTTT. This sequence encodes CACEPLLGANTDKLIF.

This clone was picked up a small number of times. This chain connects TRDV1 to TRDJ1; TRDD3 matches 7 bases. In germline, CDR1 is TSWWSYY, CDR2 QGS. The CDR3 length is 18 residues. The ends lost 8 bases at V and 0 bases at J; junction bases unmatched: 18. This CDR3 is CALTSILLGSLYTDKLIF. The CDR3 nucleotides are TGTGCTCTTACATCTATTTTACTGGGGTCTCTGTACACCGATAAACTCATCTTT.

Judged by abundance, this clone is large. Other nucleotide sequences from this sample produce the same CDR3. This chain uses TRDV1 with TRDJ1; possibly TRDD2 or TRDD3 for D (9 bases each). CDR3 length: 20 amino acids. Trimming took 0 bases from V and 3 from J, leaving 26 bases between them. Germline V gene lookup returns CDR1 TSWWSYY and CDR2 QGS. The CDR3 loop is CALGELAFLRFWGIPDKLIF. The CDR3 DNA reads as TGTGCTCTTGGGGAACTAGCCTTCCTACGGTTCTGGGGGATCCCCGATAAACTCATCTTT.

Points on this clone: With only one base between it and a far larger clone, this is likely a read error. The chain employs TRDV1 and TRDJ1, with D possibly matching TRDD3 (6 bases). The germline V gene encodes CDR1 TSWWSYY and CDR2 QGS. CDR3 length: 17 residues. The CDR3: CALGELLLGMFTDKHIF. CDR3 nucleotide sequence: TGTGCTCTTGGGGAACTGCTTCTGGGGATGTTCACCGATAAACACATCTTT.

The chain combines TRDV1 with TRDJ2, with 10 bases fitting TRDD3. There are 22 residues in the CDR3. The V gene's germline CDR1 is TSWWSYY and CDR2 QGS. The V segment lost 3 bases and the J segment 2 bases; nucleotides outside the gene matches: 21. The CDR3 nucleotides read TGTGCTCTTGGGGACCCTTTCCTACGCTGGGGGATATCGGGCCGGTTGACAGCACAACTCTTCTTT. Protein product: CALGDPFLRWGISGRLTAQLFF.

This clone was detected a few times. The protein TCRdb gives is from a much larger clone and does not agree with this DNA's translation at residue 8, likely a read error; the protein shown here comes from the DNA. The chain has TRDV2 and TRDJ1, with 9 bases lining up with TRDD3. V shed 2 bases, J shed 0 bases, and the junction held 18 bases outside the gene matches. The CDR3 extends over 20 amino acids. Germline-derived CDR1 and CDR2 are GEAIGNYY and EKD. CDR3 bases: TGTGCCTGTGACATTCCTACGTGTACTGGGGGAAACTTGTACACCGATAAACTCATCTTT. Its translation is CACDIPTCTGGNLYTDKLIF.